The 20 T cell receptor beta chains reported below all come from one sample, sequenced in a study of cytomegalovirus exposure and HLA in healthy donors. The PCR used 60 Vbeta and 13 Jbeta primers. The assay was immunoSEQ multiplex PCR, and TCRdb's table has in-frame clones only and misses some. This sample has approximately 120,000 clones; around 75% occur once, and the top ten carry approximately 4.3%. Source material: PBMCs. All receptors derive from a man in his 60s in good health and CMV-seropositive.

The chain joins TRBV6-5 to TRBJ1-2; D unclear. The CDR3 has 13 amino acids. V shed 2 bases and J shed 6 bases, with 10 bases lying between them. Germline V gives CDR1 MNHEY, CDR2 SVGAGI. The DNA of the CDR3 is TGTGCCAGCAGTTACGGGGAGTGGGATGGCTACACCTTC. Its translation: CASSYGEWDGYTF.

The chain employs TRBV29-1 and TRBJ1-2, with a possible D match to TRBD1 (5 bases). CDR3 size: 14 residues. In germline, CDR1 is SQVTM, CDR2 ANQGSEA. V lost 0 bases and J lost 8, with 16 bases in between. For the CDR3, the DNA is TGCAGCGTTGAAGATCTGGGCAGGGATGGAGGCTACACCTTC. Translating gives CSVEDLGRDGGYTF.

The CDR3 DNA reads as TGTGCCAGCAGTTTAAGGGTTTTTAGGGGCCTAGCGGGGGGGCGGATTTCCAATGAGCAGTTCTTC. This codes for CASSLRVFRGLAGGRISNEQFF. The chain couples TRBV27 to TRBJ2-1; 12 nucleotides align to TRBD2. CDR1 and CDR2 (germline): MNHEY, SMNVEV (reference sequence). CDR3 length: 22 amino acids. V gave up 2 bases and J gave up 6 bases; unmatched junction bases: 23.

This clone was picked up one time. The V and J genes are TRBV2 and TRBJ2-7, with 10 bases matching TRBD1. J gave up 0 bases and V 6 bases, and 8 bases lay outside the gene matches. CDR1 is SNHLY and CDR2 is FYNNEI in the germline V gene. There are 16 residues in the CDR3. CDR3 nucleotide sequence: TGTGCCAGCAGCGACGGACAGGGGGTGCCCTCCTACGAGCAGTACTTC. Its translation is CASSDGQGVPSYEQYF.

This clone has just a few counts. This chain uses TRBV2 with TRBJ1-5; maybe TRBD1 (5 bases). Germline V CDR1 and CDR2: SNHLY, FYNNEI. The CDR3 runs 14 residues. V was cut by 8 bases and J by 7 bases, with 18 bases left in between. DNA for the CDR3: TGTGCCAGCTCGGGCCAGGGTATGGACCAGCCCCAGCATTTT. This codes for CASSGQGMDQPQHF.

This clone has more than one count but fewer than ten. The chain joins TRBV28 to TRBJ2-5, with TRBD2 identical over 13 bases. Germline V gives CDR1 MDHEN, CDR2 SYDVKM. The V segment lost 2 bases and the J segment 5 bases; nucleotides outside the gene matches: 2. There are 15 residues in the CDR3. CDR3 sequence: CASSLPGLAGETQYF. CDR3 bases: TGTGCCAGCAGTTTACCGGGACTAGCGGGGGAGACCCAGTACTTC.

This rearrangement joins TRBV9 to TRBJ2-2; D is unresolved. The length of the CDR3 is 15 residues. Trimming took off 1 base at V and 7 bases at J, with 14 bases between the two ends. The germline CDR1 and CDR2 sequences are SGDLS and YYNGEE. As DNA, the CDR3 is TGTGCCAGCAGCGTAAGGAGTGTGGCGGTCGGGGAGCTGTTTTTT. The encoded protein is CASSVRSVAVGELFF.

The chain is built from TRBV15 and TRBJ2-5; 10 positions match TRBD2. J lost 12 bases, V lost 1 base, and 11 bases had no gene match. Germline assignment: CDR1 LNHNV and CDR2 YYDKDF (reference sequence). The CDR3 is made up of 15 amino acids. CDR3 loop: CATSRASGGPPPKYF. DNA of the CDR3: TGTGCCACCAGCAGAGCTAGCGGGGGACCCCCTCCCAAGTACTTC.

Turning to this clone: The sample has other DNA sequences that encode this CDR3 too. V is TRBV20-1 and J is TRBJ2-7, with a weak D call TRBD2 (5 bases). The V gene's germline CDR1 is DFQATT and CDR2 SNEGSKA (reference sequence). This CDR3 has 11 amino acids. V lost 2 bases, J lost 3 bases, and 5 bases lay in between. CDR3 DNA sequence: TGCAGTGCTAGAAGCGGCTACGAGCAGTACTTC. Protein product: CSARSGYEQYF.

CDR3 DNA: TGTGCCAGCAGTCGGACAGGGGGCTCCTACGAGCAGTACTTC. As protein: CASSRTGGSYEQYF. The V call is TRBV6-5, the J call TRBJ2-7; 10 nucleotides align to TRBD1. Germline loops: CDR1 MNHEY, CDR2 SVGAGI. The CDR3 runs 14 residues. V dropped 5 bases and J dropped 0; count of bases not matched to a gene: 1.

The V gene is TRBV7-9, the J gene TRBJ2-1, with a tentative D call TRBD2 (6 bases). The germline CDR1 and CDR2 sequences are SEHNR and FQNEAQ (reference sequence). CDR3 size: 16 residues. V was pared by 6 bases and J by 0 bases, with 15 bases between. CDR3 in amino acids: CASRPLTGSSYNEQFF. CDR3 nucleotide sequence: TGTGCCAGCAGGCCATTAACCGGGAGCTCCTACAATGAGCAGTTCTTC.

The CDR3 region has the DNA TGTGCCAGCAGTTACAACAGGGTGTATGAAAAACTGTTTTTT. It is translated as CASSYNRVYEKLFF. J is TRBJ1-4 and V is TRBV6-5; D is perhaps TRBD1 (6 bases). Per the germline V gene, CDR1 is MNHEY and CDR2 is SVGAGI. The length of the CDR3 is 14 residues. V shed 2 bases and J shed 6 bases, with 10 bases lying between them.

The J gene is TRBJ2-7, the V gene TRBV19; unclear D gene. Deletions cut 9 bases from V and 5 bases from J, with 17 bases between. Germline loops: CDR1 LNHDA, CDR2 SQIVND (reference sequence). The CDR3 has 13 amino acids. In nucleotides, the CDR3 is TGTGCCAGCGGCCCTCTAGGATTCCACGAGCAGTACTTC. Its translation: CASGPLGFHEQYF.

The chain is built from TRBV7-3 and TRBJ2-5, with 10 bases identical to TRBD2. This CDR3 comprises 15 residues. V was clipped by 5 bases and J by 2 bases; unmatched bases: 5. Germline CDR1 reads SGHTA; CDR2 reads FQGTGA. CDR3 DNA: TGTGCCAGCAGCACCCGGACTAGCGGACAAGAGACCCAGTACTTC. Its translation is CASSTRTSGQETQYF.

The sample holds one count of this clone. This sequence joins TRBV10-3 and TRBJ2-7; 14 bases fit TRBD2. V was clipped by 7 bases and J by 6 bases; unmatched bases: 5. Germline-derived CDR1 and CDR2 are ENHRY and SYGVKD. The CDR3 covers 14 residues. The CDR3 region is CAITGLAGGSEQYF. The CDR3 nucleotides are TGTGCCATCACCGGACTAGCGGGAGGTTCCGAGCAGTACTTC.

J is TRBJ2-5 and V is TRBV28, with 9 bases identical to TRBD2. V gave up 6 bases and J gave up 2 bases; unmatched junction bases: 10. The V gene's germline CDR1 is MDHEN and CDR2 SYDVKM. The CDR3 length is 16 residues. CDR3 protein: CASRPRERGEQETQYF. DNA for the CDR3: TGTGCCAGCAGGCCTAGGGAGCGGGGGGAACAAGAGACCCAGTACTTC.

The chain has TRBV13 and TRBJ2-7, with TRBD2 identical over 8 bases. Trimming at V came to 10 bases and at J to 6 bases, leaving 14 bases not matched to a gene. The CDR3 sequence is 14 residues long. Germline V gene sequence: CDR1 PRHDT, CDR2 FYEKMQ (reference sequence). CDR3 protein: CATNDGGATGEQYF. Here the CDR3 DNA reads TGTGCCACCAACGACGGGGGGGCGACCGGCGAGCAGTACTTC.

The chain carries TRBV5-1 and TRBJ2-7; 7 bases map to TRBD1. Germline-derived CDR1 and CDR2 are SGHRS and YFSETQ. With 4 bases clipped from V and 3 bases from J, the junction kept 4 bases outside the gene matches. The CDR3 spans 13 residues. The chain's CDR3 is CASSRDSYYEQYF. DNA of the CDR3: TGCGCCAGCAGCCGGGACAGTTACTACGAGCAGTACTTC.

The chain carries TRBV10-3 and TRBJ1-6, with 9 nucleotides matching TRBD1. After removal of 6 bases from V and 9 bases from J, the junction contained 12 bases not matched to a gene. The germline gives CDR1 ENHRY, CDR2 SYGVKD. The CDR3 is made up of 16 amino acids. Written as DNA, the CDR3 is TGTGCCATCAGGGAGAACACAGGGGGCGCCTTTTCACCCCTCCACTTT. Its protein product is CAIRENTGGAFSPLHF.

This clone came up many times. The chain joins TRBV7-2 to TRBJ2-7; 7 bases line up with TRBD2. Germline V gene lookup returns CDR1 SGHTA and CDR2 FQGNSA. The length of the CDR3 is 14 residues. Trimming took 5 bases from V and 2 from J; bases not matched to a gene: 6. The CDR3 sequence: CASSIASGAYEQYF. The CDR3 bases are TGTGCCAGCAGCATTGCTAGCGGCGCCTACGAGCAGTACTTC.